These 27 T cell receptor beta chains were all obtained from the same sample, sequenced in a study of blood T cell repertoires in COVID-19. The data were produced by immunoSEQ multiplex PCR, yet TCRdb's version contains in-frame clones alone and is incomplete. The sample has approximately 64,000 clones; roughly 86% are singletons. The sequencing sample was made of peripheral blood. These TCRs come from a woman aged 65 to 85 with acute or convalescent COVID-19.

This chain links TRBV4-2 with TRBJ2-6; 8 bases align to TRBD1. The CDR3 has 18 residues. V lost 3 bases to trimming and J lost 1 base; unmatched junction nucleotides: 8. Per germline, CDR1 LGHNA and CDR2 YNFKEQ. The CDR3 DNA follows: TGTGCCAGCAGCCACCTCGGACAGGGAATGTCTGGGGCCAACGTCCTGACTTTC. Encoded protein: CASSHLGQGMSGANVLTF.

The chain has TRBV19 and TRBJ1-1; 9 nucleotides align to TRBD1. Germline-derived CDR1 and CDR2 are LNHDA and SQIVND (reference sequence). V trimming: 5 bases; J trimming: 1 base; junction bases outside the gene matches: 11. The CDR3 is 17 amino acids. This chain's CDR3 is CASSFRQGVSENTEAFF. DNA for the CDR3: TGTGCCAGTAGTTTTCGACAGGGGGTGTCCGAGAACACTGAAGCTTTCTTT.

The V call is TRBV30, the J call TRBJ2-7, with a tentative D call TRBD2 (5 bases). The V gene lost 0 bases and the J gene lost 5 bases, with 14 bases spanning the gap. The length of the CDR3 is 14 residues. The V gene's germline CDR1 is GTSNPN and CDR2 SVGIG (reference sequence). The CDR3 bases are TGTGCCTGGAGTGTATCGCGGGTAACGGACGAGCAGTACTTC. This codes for CAWSVSRVTDEQYF.

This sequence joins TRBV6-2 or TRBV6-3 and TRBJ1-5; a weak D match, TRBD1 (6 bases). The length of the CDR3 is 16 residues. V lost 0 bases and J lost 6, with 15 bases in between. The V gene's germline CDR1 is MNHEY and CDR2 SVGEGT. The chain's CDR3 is CASSYSAGVGGQPQHF. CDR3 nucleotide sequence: TGTGCCAGCAGTTACTCTGCAGGGGTGGGCGGTCAGCCCCAGCATTTT.

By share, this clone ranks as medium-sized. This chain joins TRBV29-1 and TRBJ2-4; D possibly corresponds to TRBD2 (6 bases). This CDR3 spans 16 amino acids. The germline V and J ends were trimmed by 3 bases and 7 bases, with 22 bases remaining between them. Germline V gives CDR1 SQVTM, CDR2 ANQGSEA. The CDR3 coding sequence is TGCAGCGTTGAGGCTAGCGTAACCTTGGGGAAGAACATTCAGTACTTC. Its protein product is CSVEASVTLGKNIQYF.

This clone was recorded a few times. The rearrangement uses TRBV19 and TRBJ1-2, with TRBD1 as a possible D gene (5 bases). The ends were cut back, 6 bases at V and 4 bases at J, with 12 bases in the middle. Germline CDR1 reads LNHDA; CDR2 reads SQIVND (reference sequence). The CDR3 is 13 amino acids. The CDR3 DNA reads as TGTGCCAGTAGAGAGGAGGGGAGCTATGGCTACACCTTC. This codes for CASREEGSYGYTF.

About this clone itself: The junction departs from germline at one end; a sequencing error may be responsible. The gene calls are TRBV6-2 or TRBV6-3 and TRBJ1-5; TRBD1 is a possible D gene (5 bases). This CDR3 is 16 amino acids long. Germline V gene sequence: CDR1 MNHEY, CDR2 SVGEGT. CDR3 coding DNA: TGTGCCAACAGTTCAGGGTTTTTATATGGCAATCAGCCCCAGCATTTT. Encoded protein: CANSSGFLYGNQPQHF.

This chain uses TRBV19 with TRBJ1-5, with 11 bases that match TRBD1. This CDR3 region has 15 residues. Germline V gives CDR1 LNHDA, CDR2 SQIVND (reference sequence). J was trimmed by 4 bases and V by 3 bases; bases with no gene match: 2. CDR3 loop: CASSMGQGGNQPQHF. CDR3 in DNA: TGTGCCAGTAGTATGGGACAGGGGGGGAATCAGCCCCAGCATTTT.

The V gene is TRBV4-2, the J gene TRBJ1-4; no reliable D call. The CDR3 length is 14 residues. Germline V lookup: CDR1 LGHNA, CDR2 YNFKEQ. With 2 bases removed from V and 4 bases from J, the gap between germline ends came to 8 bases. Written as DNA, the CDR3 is TGTGCCAGCAGCCAATCGGGAGGTAATGAAAAACTGTTTTTT. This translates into CASSQSGGNEKLFF.

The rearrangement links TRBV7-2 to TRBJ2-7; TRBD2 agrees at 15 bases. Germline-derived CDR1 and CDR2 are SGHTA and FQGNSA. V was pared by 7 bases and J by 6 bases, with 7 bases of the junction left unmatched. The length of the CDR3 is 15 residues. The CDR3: CASTPGLAGGREQYF. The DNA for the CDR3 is TGTGCCAGCACCCCAGGACTAGCGGGGGGGCGCGAGCAGTACTTC.

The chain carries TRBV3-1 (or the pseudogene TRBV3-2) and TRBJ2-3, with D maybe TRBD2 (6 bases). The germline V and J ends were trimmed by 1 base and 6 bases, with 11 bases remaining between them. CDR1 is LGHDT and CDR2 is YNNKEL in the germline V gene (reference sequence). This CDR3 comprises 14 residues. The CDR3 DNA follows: TGTGCCAGCAGCCAAGGGACTACGACCGATACGCAGTATTTT. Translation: CASSQGTTTDTQYF.

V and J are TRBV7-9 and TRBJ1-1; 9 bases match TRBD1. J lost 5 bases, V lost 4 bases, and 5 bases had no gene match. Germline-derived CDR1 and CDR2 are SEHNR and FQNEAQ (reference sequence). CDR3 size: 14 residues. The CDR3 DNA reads TGTGCCAGCAGCTCACAGGGGGCGAGGACTGAAGCTTTCTTT. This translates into CASSSQGARTEAFF. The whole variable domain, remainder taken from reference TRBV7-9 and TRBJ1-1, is DTGVSQNPRHKITKRGQNVTFRCDPISEHNRLYWYRQTLGQGPEFLTYFQNEAQLEKSRLLSDRFSAERPKGSFSTLEIQRTEQGDSAMYLCASSSQGARTEAFFGQGTRLTVV.

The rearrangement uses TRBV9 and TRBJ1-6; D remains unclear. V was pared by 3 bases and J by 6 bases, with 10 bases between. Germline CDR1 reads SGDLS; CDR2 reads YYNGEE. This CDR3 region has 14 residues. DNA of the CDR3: TGTGCCAGCAGCGCCGGCAGGTTTAATTCACCCCTCCACTTT. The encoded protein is CASSAGRFNSPLHF.

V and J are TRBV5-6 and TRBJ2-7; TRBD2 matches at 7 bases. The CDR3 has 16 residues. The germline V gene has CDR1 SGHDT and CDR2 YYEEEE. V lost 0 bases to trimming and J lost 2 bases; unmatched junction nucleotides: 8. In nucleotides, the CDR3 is TGTGCCAGCAGCTTGGAGCGGGGATCTCGTCCCTACGAGCAGTACTTC. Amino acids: CASSLERGSRPYEQYF.

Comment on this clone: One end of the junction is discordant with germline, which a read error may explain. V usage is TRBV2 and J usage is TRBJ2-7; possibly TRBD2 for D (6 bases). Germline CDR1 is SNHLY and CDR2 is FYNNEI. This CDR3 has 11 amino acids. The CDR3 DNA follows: TGTGCCAGCAGGGAGGGTTCCCACTTTGACTTC. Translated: CASREGSHFDF. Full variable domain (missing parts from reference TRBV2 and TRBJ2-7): EPEVTQTPSHQVTQMGQEVILRCVPISNHLYFYWYRQILGQKVEFLVSFYNNEISEKSEIFDDQFSVERPDGSNFTLKIRSTKLEDSAMYFCASREGSHFDFGPGTRLTVT.

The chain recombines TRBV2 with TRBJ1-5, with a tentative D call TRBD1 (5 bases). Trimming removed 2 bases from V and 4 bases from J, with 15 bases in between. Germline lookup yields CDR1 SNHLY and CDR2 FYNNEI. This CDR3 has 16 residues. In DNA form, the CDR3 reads TGTGCCAGCAGTGAAATGAGGACATTGGGTAATCAGCCCCAGCATTTT. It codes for CASSEMRTLGNQPQHF.

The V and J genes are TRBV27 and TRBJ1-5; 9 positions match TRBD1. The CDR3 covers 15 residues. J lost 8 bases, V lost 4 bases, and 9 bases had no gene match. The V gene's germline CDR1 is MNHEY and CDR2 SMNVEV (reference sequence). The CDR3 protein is CASSSLGQGTKPQHF. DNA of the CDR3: TGTGCCAGCAGTTCCCTCGGACAGGGGACAAAGCCCCAGCATTTT.

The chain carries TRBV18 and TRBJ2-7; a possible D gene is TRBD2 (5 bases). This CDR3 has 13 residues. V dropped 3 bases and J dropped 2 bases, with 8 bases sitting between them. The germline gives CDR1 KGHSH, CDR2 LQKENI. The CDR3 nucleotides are TGTGCCAGCTCACCTAGCGTTGCCTACGAGCAGTACTTC. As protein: CASSPSVAYEQYF.

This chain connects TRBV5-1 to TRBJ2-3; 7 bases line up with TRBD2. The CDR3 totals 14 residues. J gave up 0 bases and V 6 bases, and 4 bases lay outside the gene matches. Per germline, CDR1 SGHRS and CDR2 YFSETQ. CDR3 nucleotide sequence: TGCGCCAGCAACCTAGCGGTTAGCACAGATACGCAGTATTTT. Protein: CASNLAVSTDTQYF.

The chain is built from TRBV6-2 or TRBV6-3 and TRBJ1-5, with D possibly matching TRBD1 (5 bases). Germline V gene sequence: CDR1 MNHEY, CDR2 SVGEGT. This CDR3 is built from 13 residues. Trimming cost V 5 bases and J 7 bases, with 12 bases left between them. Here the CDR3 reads CASSPQGIQPQHF. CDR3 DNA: TGTGCCAGCAGTCCCCAGGGAATCCAGCCCCAGCATTTT.

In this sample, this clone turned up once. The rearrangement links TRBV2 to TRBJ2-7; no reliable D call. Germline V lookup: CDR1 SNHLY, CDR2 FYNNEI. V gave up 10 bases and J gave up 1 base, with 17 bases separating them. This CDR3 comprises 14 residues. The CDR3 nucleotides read TGTGCCACTCTGGAGACCCCCACGTCCTACGAGCAGTACTTC. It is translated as CATLETPTSYEQYF.

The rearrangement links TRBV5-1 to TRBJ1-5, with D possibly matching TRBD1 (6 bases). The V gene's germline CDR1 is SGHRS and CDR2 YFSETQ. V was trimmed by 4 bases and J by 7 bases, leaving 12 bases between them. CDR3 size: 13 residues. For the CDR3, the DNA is TGCGCCAGCAGCACATTAGGACAGCAGCCCCAGCATTTT. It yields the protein CASSTLGQQPQHF.

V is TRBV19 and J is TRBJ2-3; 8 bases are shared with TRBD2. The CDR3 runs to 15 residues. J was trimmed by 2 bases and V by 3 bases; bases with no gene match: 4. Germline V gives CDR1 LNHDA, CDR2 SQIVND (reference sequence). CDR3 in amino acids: CASSMGLEFTDTQYF. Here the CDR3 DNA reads TGTGCCAGTAGTATGGGACTAGAGTTCACAGATACGCAGTATTTT.

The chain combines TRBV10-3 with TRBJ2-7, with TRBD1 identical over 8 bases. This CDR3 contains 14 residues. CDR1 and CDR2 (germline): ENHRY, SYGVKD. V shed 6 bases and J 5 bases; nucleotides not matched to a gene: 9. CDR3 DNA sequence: TGTGCCATCAGGGGGGGCCAGGGGGCGGACGAGCAGTACTTC. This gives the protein CAIRGGQGADEQYF.

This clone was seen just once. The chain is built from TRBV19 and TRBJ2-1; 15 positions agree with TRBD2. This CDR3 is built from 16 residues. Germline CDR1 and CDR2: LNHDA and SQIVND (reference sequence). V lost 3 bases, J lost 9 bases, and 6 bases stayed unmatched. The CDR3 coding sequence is TGTGCCAGTAGTATGAATCCGGGACTAGCGGGAGGTGAGCAGTTCTTC. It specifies CASSMNPGLAGGEQFF.

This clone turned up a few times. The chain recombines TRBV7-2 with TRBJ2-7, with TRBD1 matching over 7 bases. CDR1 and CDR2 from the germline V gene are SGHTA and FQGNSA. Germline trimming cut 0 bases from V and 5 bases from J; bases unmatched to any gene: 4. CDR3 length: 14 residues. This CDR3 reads CASSLAGGANEQYF. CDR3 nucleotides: TGTGCCAGCAGCTTAGCAGGGGGCGCTAACGAGCAGTACTTC.

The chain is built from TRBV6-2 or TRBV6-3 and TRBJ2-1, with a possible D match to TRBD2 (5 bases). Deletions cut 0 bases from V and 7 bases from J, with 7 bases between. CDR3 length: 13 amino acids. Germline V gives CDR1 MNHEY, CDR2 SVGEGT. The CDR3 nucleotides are TGTGCCAGCAGTTACTCGAGGGATAATGAGCAGTTCTTC. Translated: CASSYSRDNEQFF.